This T cell receptor (beta chain) comes out of a study of T cell responses to AZD1222 COVID-19 vaccine. Study outcomes and limitations: Repertoire sampling happened only post peak T cell response.

CDR1 is LNHDA and CDR2 is SQIVND in the germline V gene (reference sequence). Between the trimmed V and J ends, which lost 6 bases and 0 bases, there was a span of 6 bases. The CDR3 is made up of 13 amino acids. This clone was recorded once. Its specificity is unknown. Sequencing used immunoSEQ multiplex PCR; TCRdb keeps in-frame clones, though not all of them. The sample includes under 95,000 clones, roughly 90% seen only once; the top ten take over 1.1%. The V and J genes are TRBV19 and TRBJ1-3; D is unclear. Sequenced here: peripheral blood, sampled 28 days after the second AZD1222 dose. The receptor comes from an adult who received the AZD1222 COVID-19 vaccine. Here the CDR3 DNA reads TGTGCCAGTAGGACCTCCTCTGGAAACACCATATATTTT. This codes for CASRTSSGNTIYF.